Sequencing of this T cell receptor beta chain was carried out in a study of T cell responses to AZD1222 COVID-19 vaccine. Findings of the study overall: The span of vaccine-associated CD4 TCRs extended across spike, with dominance at 160-218 and 743-854.

The CDR3 consists of 16 residues. Trimming removed 5 bases at V and 0 bases at J, with 11 bases between. The germline gives CDR1 MNHEY, CDR2 SMNVEV (reference sequence). On this clone itself: The antigen is unknown.

The table came from immunoSEQ multiplex PCR; TCRdb's copy has only in-frame clones and leaves some out. The sample lists about 150,000 clones, 90% to 95% occurring once. The sequence derives from an adult in good health. The sequencing here drew on peripheral blood, taken on day 0 of AZD1222 vaccination. The chain combines TRBV27 with TRBJ1-6; perhaps TRBD1 as D (6 bases). CDR3 amino acids: CASSPTGSSYNSPLHF. CDR3 in DNA: TGTGCCAGCAGTCCCACAGGGAGCTCCTATAATTCACCCCTCCACTTT.